The clone carrying this T cell receptor (beta chain) was recorded a few times. Its antigen remains unknown. The germline CDR1 and CDR2 sequences are LNHDA and SQIVND (reference sequence). The CDR3 is made up of 16 amino acids. The trim removed 5 bases at V and 2 bases at J, leaving 7 bases unmatched. Specified treatment: roughly 11-day PBMC culture with coronavirus spike peptide pools or control peptides (ViraFEST assay). Oncomine TCR Beta short-read sequencing was applied to DNA from cultured CD4+ T cells. Each CDR3 protein is one row after TCRdb ran MiXCR on the PCR reads. The top ten hold 15% to 20% of the sample, which has roughly 14,000 distinct CDR3 sequences, approximately 71% seen once. This specimen belongs to a study of vaccination and CD4 T cells after COVID-19. Study results and limitations: Early post-infection timepoints were missing, and relatively few convalescent patients were studied.

The receptor was derived from a human donor who had recovered from COVID-19. The gene calls are TRBV19 and TRBJ1-5, with 9 bases lining up with TRBD1. Sequencing was performed on CD4+ T cells from blood, cultured in vitro. CDR3 in DNA: TGTGCCAGTAGTCATACAGGGGGCTCGGGCAATCAGCCCCAGCATTTT. Its protein is CASSHTGGSGNQPQHF.